This TCR beta chain originates from a study of blood T cell repertoires in COVID-19 (dated by TCRdb to about 2020). At the level of the whole study: Collaborator samples came from the United States, Italy and Spain and covered acute and convalescent phases of COVID-19. The material from the prospective study consisted of cDNA or gDNA derived from T cells, B-cell-depleted T cells, or PBMCs. The dataset comprised deeply sampled blood TCRbeta repertoires from subjects exposed to, actively infected with, or recovered from COVID-19. The repertoires were released in a freely available public database meant as a resource for research on the immune response to SARS-CoV-2. The samples were drawn from two sources: the first 160 participants of the ongoing ImmuneRACE study, and 1,200 or so subjects contributed by 6 global collaborators. Nearly every sample came with metadata listing a de-identified subject ID, COVID-19 status, age in years and sex. Where available, HLA class I and class II types were obtained from metadata supplied by the sample provider rather than from assay-based typing.

Findings and caveats that apply to the study as a whole: The amount of clinical and demographic metadata varied by source and participant and was provided uncurated.

Comment on this clone: The antigen this receptor binds is unknown. Base qualities are not provided; no much larger clone lies one nucleotide away. This CDR3 is also generated by other DNA sequences in the sample.

In the prospective study, participants were roughly 18 to 89 years old, resided in approximately 22 geographic areas of the United States, and were enrolled through a virtual design. Cohort assignment in the prospective study relied on participant-reported clinical history from a screening survey and a study questionnaire. For ImmuneRACE Cohort 3, a participant was defined as recovered based on two consecutive negative NP/OP PCR tests, clearance by a healthcare professional, or resolution of symptoms. In the prospective study, whole blood, serum and a nasopharyngeal or oropharyngeal swab were collected from each participant by mobile phlebotomists. Prospective study participants could optionally give additional blood draws and questionnaires over a 2-month period. Before DNA extraction, prospective study blood samples were shipped either frozen or at room temperature. The immunoSEQ Assay, a bias-controlled multiplex PCR, was used to amplify TCRbeta CDR3 regions from genomic DNA. Turning to the authors' computational methods: The number of nucleated cells in each sample was estimated from the amplification of reference gene primers within the assay. Sequence reads were collapsed and filtered to measure the absolute abundance of every unique TCRbeta CDR3 rearrangement. For each sample, productive Simpson clonality was calculated by taking the square root of Simpson's diversity index across productive rearrangements. TCRdb mirrors the immuneACCESS table, restricted to in-frame sequences. Some clones are absent from its copies; in checked studies, under half trace to an unresolved V gene, and the reason for the others is unknown. That table furnishes V, J and clone size, whereas the DNA furnished D and trimming. For this sample there are approximately 440,000 clones; less than 95% appear just once. Of the sample, about 0.57% is held by the ten largest clones.

Reading from cysteine to phenylalanine, the CDR3 counts 15 amino acids. Of the read, only the CDR3 DNA is kept; its 45 bases are in frame from base 1. Reading the germline V gene gives CDR1 SGHRS and CDR2 YFSETQ. Trimming takes 0 bases off V and 3 bases off J; junction bases not matched to a gene: 3. Sequenced: PBMCs or T cells enriched from blood (not recorded which). The chain employs TRBV5-1 and TRBJ2-3, and 8 junctional nucleotides match TRBD2. This TCR came from a man between 18 and 35 years old who had recovered from COVID-19. The nucleotides read TGCGCCAGCAGCTTGGTTTCGGGGGGGACAGATACGCAGTATTTT. Translation gives CASSLVSGGTDTQYF.